A selection of T cell receptor beta chains follows, all from one sample in a study of cytomegalovirus exposure and HLA in healthy donors. Method: immunoSEQ multiplex PCR; TCRdb's copy keeps in-frame clones and lacks some. The sample carries 38,000 or so clones, around 93% recorded once. The source material was PBMCs. All receptors come from a young man in good health and CMV-seronegative. The CDR3 runs from the conserved cysteine through the conserved F or W. D genes are given only for firm matches. Clone sizes are given selectively: once, few, many, or a class where the clone is expanded.

size	V	J	D	CDR3	DNA
NA	TRBV27	TRBJ2-2	NA	CASSLEHTGELFF	TGTGCCAGCAGTTTAGAGCACACCGGGGAGCTGTTTTTT
NA	TRBV7-2	TRBJ2-5	NA	CASSLGLRPETQYF	TGTGCCAGCAGCTTAGGTCTGCGCCCCGAGACCCAGTACTTC
NA	TRBV11-1	TRBJ2-1	TRBD2	CASSAQVLNSGNEQFF	TGTGCCAGCAGCGCGCAGGTGTTAAATAGCGGGAATGAGCAGTTCTTC
NA	TRBV7-9	TRBJ1-4	TRBD1	CASSQRTGGADEKLFF	TGTGCCAGCAGCCAGAGGACAGGGGGCGCGGATGAAAAACTGTTTTTT
NA	TRBV12-5	TRBJ2-7	NA	CASGLVNGGIQYEQYF	TGTGCTAGTGGTTTGGTAAATGGCGGGATTCAATACGAGCAGTACTTC
few	TRBV11-3	TRBJ1-1	NA	CASSLEWETEAFF	TGTGCCAGCAGCTTAGAGTGGGAGACTGAAGCTTTCTTT
once	TRBV6-1	TRBJ2-5	TRBD2	CASSELAGGQETQYF	TGTGCCAGCAGTGAACTAGCGGGGGGTCAAGAGACCCAGTACTTC
NA	TRBV18	TRBJ2-7	NA	CASSPTATYEQYF	TGTGCCAGCTCACCGACAGCCACCTACGAGCAGTACTTC
NA	TRBV2	TRBJ2-7	NA	CASTTFRYEQYF	TGTGCCAGCACTACTTTCCGGTACGAGCAGTACTTC
NA	TRBV6-1	TRBJ1-4	NA	CASSESRGDTFLNEKLFF	TGTGCCAGCAGTGAATCTCGGGGGGACACCTTTTTGAATGAAAAACTGTTTTTT
once	TRBV2	TRBJ2-1	TRBD2	CATTGLAGGPVGEQFF	TGTGCCACCACGGGACTAGCGGGGGGGCCGGTGGGTGAGCAGTTCTTC
NA	TRBV18	TRBJ2-6	NA	CASSRPHGRGISDVLTF	TGTGCCAGCTCCAGACCACACGGGCGAGGGATATCGGACGTCCTGACTTTC
NA	TRBV5-1	TRBJ1-1	NA	CASSLTALQNTEAFF	TGCGCCAGCAGCTTGACAGCCCTTCAGAACACTGAAGCTTTCTTT
NA	TRBV19	TRBJ2-5	TRBD1	CASSPGQGHQKETQYF	TGTGCCAGTAGCCCGGGACAGGGGCACCAGAAAGAGACCCAGTACTTC
NA	TRBV30	TRBJ1-1	NA	CAWSVGRSAFF	TGTGCCTGGAGTGTGGGGAGGTCTGCTTTCTTT
NA	TRBV29-1	TRBJ1-2	NA	CSVLQNSGYGYTF	TGCAGCGTTTTACAGAATTCAGGCTATGGCTACACCTTC
NA	TRBV5-1	TRBJ2-7	TRBD1	CASSSDRGYEQYF	TGCGCCAGCAGCTCGGACAGGGGCTACGAGCAGTACTTC
NA	TRBV9	TRBJ2-7	TRBD2	CASSAGLAGEQYF	TGTGCCAGCAGCGCGGGACTAGCGGGTGAGCAGTACTTC
NA	TRBV7-7	TRBJ2-2	TRBD2	CASSVGGAGELFF	TGTGCTAGCAGCGTGGGGGGGGCCGGGGAGCTGTTTTTT
NA	TRBV5-1	TRBJ1-2	NA	CASSPLRAGVDYTF	TGCGCCAGCAGCCCACTAAGGGCAGGGGTTGACTACACCTTC
few	TRBV30	TRBJ2-7	TRBD2	CAWSVWGGLNSYEQYF	TGTGCCTGGAGTGTATGGGGGGGACTAAACTCCTACGAGCAGTACTTC
NA	TRBV6-1	TRBJ2-2	NA	CASSSQGLNTGELFF	TGTGCCAGCTCATCCCAGGGATTGAACACCGGGGAGCTGTTTTTT
NA	TRBV19	TRBJ2-2	NA	CAILSGNTGELFF	TGTGCCATCCTTAGCGGGAACACCGGGGAGCTGTTTTTT
NA	TRBV7-8	TRBJ2-5	TRBD2	CASSPGTTQETQYF	TGTGCCAGCAGCCCCGGGACTACCCAAGAGACCCAGTACTTC
NA	TRBV6-6	TRBJ1-2	NA	CASSYSMWEHYGYTF	TGTGCCAGCAGTTACTCGATGTGGGAGCACTATGGCTACACCTTC
NA	TRBV11-2	TRBJ2-7	TRBD2	CASGGVGEQYF	TGTGCCAGCGGGGGGGTAGGCGAGCAGTACTTC
NA	TRBV6-1	TRBJ1-5	NA	CASSVTGYQPQHF	TGTGCCAGCAGTGTGACAGGTTATCAGCCCCAGCATTTT
NA	TRBV6-5	TRBJ2-7	NA	CASSRLPGPSPRDF	TGTGCCAGCAGTAGACTCCCGGGTCCCTCGCCGCGGGACTTC
NA	TRBV6-5	TRBJ2-3	NA	CASSLSETDTQYF	TGTGCCAGCAGTCTTAGCGAAACAGATACGCAGTATTTT
NA	TRBV5-1	TRBJ1-4	NA	CASSLTGSGEKLFF	TGCGCCAGCAGCTTGACAGGGTCGGGCGAAAAACTGTTTTTT
NA	TRBV9	TRBJ1-5	NA	CASSGGEGGSNQPQHF	TGTGCCAGCAGCGGGGGGGAGGGGGGAAGCAATCAGCCCCAGCATTTT
NA	TRBV19	TRBJ1-1	TRBD1	CASSTRGPGSGTEAFF	TGTGCCAGTAGTACCAGGGGGCCGGGGTCGGGCACTGAAGCTTTCTTT
NA	TRBV18	TRBJ2-3	TRBD2	CASSPLGGGVTDTQYF	TGTGCCAGCTCACCACTTGGCGGGGGGGTCACAGATACGCAGTATTTT
NA	TRBV6-1	TRBJ2-2	NA	CASIADGGRELFF	TGTGCCAGCATAGCGGACGGCGGTAGGGAGCTGTTTTTT
NA	TRBV5-6	TRBJ2-7	TRBD1	CASSLGGTGGVGQYF	TGTGCCAGCAGCTTGGGGGGGACAGGTGGCGTTGGGCAGTACTTC
NA	TRBV27	TRBJ1-3	NA	CASSSSGYGNTIYF	TGTGCCAGCAGTTCCTCAGGGTACGGAAACACCATATATTTT
NA	TRBV9	TRBJ2-3	TRBD2	CASSGTSGGSGTDTQYF	TGTGCCAGCAGCGGGACTAGCGGGGGGAGTGGCACAGATACGCAGTATTTT
NA	TRBV7-2	TRBJ2-1	NA	CASSLYLGRRVVDEQFF	TGTGCCAGCAGCTTATATTTGGGGCGGAGGGTCGTCGATGAGCAGTTCTTC
NA	TRBV6-1	TRBJ1-1	NA	CASSPQGSSTEAFF	TGTGCCAGCAGTCCGCAGGGAAGCAGCACTGAAGCTTTCTTT
NA	TRBV5-5	TRBJ2-1	TRBD1	CASSLVGTGAFTVNEQFF	TGTGCCAGCAGCTTGGTAGGGACAGGGGCTTTTACGGTCAATGAGCAGTTCTTC
NA	TRBV6-5	TRBJ1-5	TRBD1	CASSLGQGDQPQHF	TGTGCCAGCAGCCTTGGACAGGGCGATCAGCCCCAGCATTTT